This TCR beta chain was sequenced for a study of shared clonotypes between healthy human individuals. Template for every sorted-subset replicate PCR totaled 150 to 250 ng DNA, tens of thousands of T cell genomes. Produced via immunoSEQ multiplex PCR; TCRdb's table is partial and in-frame only. The sample includes some 1,400,000 clones, roughly 96% of them seen just once. Donors comprised only Caucasian adults living in Nashville, Tennessee. The germline V and J ends were trimmed by 5 bases and 0 bases, with 26 bases remaining between them. Germline loops: CDR1 MNHEY, CDR2 SMNVEV (reference sequence). The CDR3 length is 20 residues.

J is TRBJ1-3 and V is TRBV27, with D tentatively TRBD1 (5 bases). This receptor was identified in a man aged 30 to 39 in good health. The sample was naive CD4+ T cells sorted from blood. Subset of the sample: CD45RA+ positively selected. The CDR3 region is CASSIPGGKRKEPSGNTIYF. The CDR3 DNA is TGTGCCAGCAGTATCCCCGGGGGAAAACGGAAAGAGCCCTCTGGAAACACCATATATTTT.